This T cell receptor beta chain appears in the sequencing data of a study of Ad26.COV2.S vaccination and SARS-CoV-2 variants. About the study: Ad26.COV2.S shots went into the muscle once or twice, 56 days apart.

Treatment denoted: over 15 received Ad26.COV2.S at low or high dose, single or two shots; several received placebo; per-sample allocation not given. Sampling took place 63 days after the first vaccine or placebo injection. Using immunoSEQ multiplex PCR, the repertoire was profiled, and TCRdb retains in-frame clones only, with some absent. The table lists roughly 510,000 clones, around 88% of them singletons, with around 13% in the top ten. Trimming took 0 bases from V and 2 from J, leaving 4 bases between them. CDR1 is SGHTA and CDR2 is FQGTGA in the germline V gene. CDR3 size: 13 residues. Overall study findings and caveats: Reports say spike-specific CD8+ and CD4+ T cell responses covered substantial breadth after vaccination. It is possible that the TCR breadth and depth analyses underestimated the total T cell responses. Spike-specific TCR breadth ran higher among vaccine recipients than placebo recipients.

This clone was seen a few times. Its cognate antigen is unknown. Different DNA sequences within this sample yield the same CDR3. This chain uses TRBV7-3 with TRBJ1-1, with D uncertain. The starting material was peripheral blood, obtained in a trial of Ad26.COV2.S vaccine versus placebo. The clonotype comes from a person between 18 and 60 years old who received the Ad26.COV2.S COVID-19 vaccine or a placebo. The CDR3 spells CASSLTVNTEAFF. The DNA of the CDR3 is TGTGCCAGCAGCTTAACGGTAAACACTGAAGCTTTCTTT.